Following are 7 T cell receptor beta chains from one sample sequenced in a study of T cell repertoires in ileal Crohn's disease. Sequencing used immunoSEQ multiplex PCR; TCRdb keeps in-frame clones, though not all of them. The sample carries some 14,000 clones, 78% recorded once. Sequenced input: ileal tissue. The receptors were gathered from an adult with Crohn's disease.

V and J are TRBV19 and TRBJ2-2; 10 nucleotides agree with TRBD2. The CDR3 totals 16 residues. Trimming took 1 base from V and 4 from J; bases not matched to a gene: 3. CDR1 and CDR2 from the germline V gene are LNHDA and SQIVND (reference sequence). The CDR3 DNA is TGTGCCAGTAGTATAGCTAGCGGGAGTACCACCGGGGAGCTGTTTTTT. Protein sequence: CASSIASGSTTGELFF.

V and J are TRBV6-5 and TRBJ1-2, with TRBD1 identical over 7 bases. From germline, CDR1 is MNHEY and CDR2 SVGAGI. There are 15 residues in the CDR3. Trimming at V came to 2 bases and at J to 6 bases, leaving 9 bases not matched to a gene. CDR3 protein: CASSYHFGTADGYTF. CDR3 DNA: TGTGCCAGCAGTTACCATTTCGGGACAGCTGATGGCTACACCTTC.

J is TRBJ2-3 and V is TRBV5-1; 7 bases are shared with TRBD2. V was pared by 0 bases and J by 0 bases, with 4 bases of the junction left unmatched. There are 16 residues in the CDR3. Germline V gene data show CDR1 as SGHRS and CDR2 as YFSETQ. CDR3 nucleotides: TGCGCCAGCAGCTTGGCCCGACTAGCCAGCACAGATACGCAGTATTTT. Its translation is CASSLARLASTDTQYF. Variable domain in full (rest from reference TRBV5-1 and TRBJ2-3): KAGVTQTPRYLIKTRGQQVTLSCSPISGHRSVSWYQQTPGQGLQFLFEYFSETQRNKGNFPGRFSGRQFSNSRSEMNVSTLELGDSALYLCASSLARLASTDTQYFGPGTRLTVL.

This clone was seen a handful of times. The chain is built from TRBV7-2 and TRBJ2-3, with 10 bases that match TRBD2. The CDR3 spans 16 residues. Germline loops: CDR1 SGHTA, CDR2 FQGNSA. The junction had 3 bases not matched to a gene; V was cut back by 2 bases and J by 1 base. CDR3 sequence: CASSLKLAGRTDTQYF. The CDR3 bases are TGTGCCAGCAGCTTAAAACTAGCGGGACGCACAGATACGCAGTATTTT.

The gene calls are TRBV7-2 and TRBJ1-1; D ambiguous. The CDR3 covers 14 residues. The V gene lost 4 bases and the J gene lost 2 bases, with 11 bases spanning the gap. Germline V lookup: CDR1 SGHTA, CDR2 FQGNSA. The CDR3 sequence: CASSSATGNTEAFF. The CDR3, as DNA: TGTGCCAGCAGCTCCGCGACGGGAAACACTGAAGCTTTCTTT.

V and J are TRBV4-3 and TRBJ1-5; 8 positions agree with TRBD1. Looked up from germline, CDR1 is LGHNA and CDR2 is YSLEER. V dropped 4 bases and J dropped 2; count of bases not matched to a gene: 1. CDR3 length: 14 amino acids. DNA of the CDR3: TGCGCCAGCAGCCCGGGACAGGGCAATCAGCCCCAGCATTTT. It encodes CASSPGQGNQPQHF.

The chain carries TRBV19 and TRBJ2-5; TRBD1 aligns across 7 bases. TRBJ2-7 explains the end of the DNA better; the J call may be wrong. CDR1 is LNHDA, CDR2 SQIVND, per germline (reference sequence). The CDR3 has 13 amino acids. CDR3: CAGTRGFGFEQYF. The DNA of the CDR3 is TGTGCCGGGACCAGGGGGTTCGGATTCGAGCAGTACTTC.